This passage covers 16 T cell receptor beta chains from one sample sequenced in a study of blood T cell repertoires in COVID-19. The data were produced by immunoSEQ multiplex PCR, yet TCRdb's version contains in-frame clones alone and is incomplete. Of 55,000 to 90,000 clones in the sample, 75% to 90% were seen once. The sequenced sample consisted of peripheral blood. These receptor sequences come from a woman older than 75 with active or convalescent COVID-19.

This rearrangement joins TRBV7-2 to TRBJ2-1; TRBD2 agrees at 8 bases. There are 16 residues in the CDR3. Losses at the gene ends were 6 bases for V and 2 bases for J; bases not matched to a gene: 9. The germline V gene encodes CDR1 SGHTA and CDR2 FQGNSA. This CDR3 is CASRRTGGLTYNEQFF. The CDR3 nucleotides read TGTGCCAGCAGGCGAACGGGGGGGCTTACCTACAATGAGCAGTTCTTC.

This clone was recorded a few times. DNA for the CDR3: TGCGCCAGCACCCGTAATCCCGGAGGTAGCGGGGGAGACACCGGGGAGCTGTTTTTT. This translates into CASTRNPGGSGGDTGELFF. V gene TRBV5-1 combines with J gene TRBJ2-2, with 9 bases matching TRBD2. Germline V gene data show CDR1 as SGHRS and CDR2 as YFSETQ. The CDR3 is 19 amino acids. The V segment lost 6 bases and the J segment 3 bases; nucleotides outside the gene matches: 18.

This chain's CDR3 is CASSRDFYSGDTQYF. The CDR3 nucleotides read TGTGCCAGCAGTCGGGACTTCTATTCCGGAGATACGCAGTATTTT. This chain uses TRBV6-5 with TRBJ2-3; D is possibly TRBD2 (6 bases). Per germline, CDR1 MNHEY and CDR2 SVGAGI. This CDR3 region has 15 residues. Trimming cost V 5 bases and J 5 bases, with 17 bases left between them.

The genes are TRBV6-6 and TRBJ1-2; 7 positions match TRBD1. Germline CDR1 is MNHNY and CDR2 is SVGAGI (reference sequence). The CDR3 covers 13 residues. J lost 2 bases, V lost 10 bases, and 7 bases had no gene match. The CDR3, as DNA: TGTGCCACCCAAAGGGGGCGAAACTATGGCTACACCTTC. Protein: CATQRGRNYGYTF.

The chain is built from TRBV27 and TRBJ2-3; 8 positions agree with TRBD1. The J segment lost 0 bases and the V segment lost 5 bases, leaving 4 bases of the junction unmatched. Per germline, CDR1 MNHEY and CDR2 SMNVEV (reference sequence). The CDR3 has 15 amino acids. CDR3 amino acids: CASSRQGASTDTQYF. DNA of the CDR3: TGTGCCAGCAGTCGGCAGGGGGCTAGCACAGATACGCAGTATTTT.

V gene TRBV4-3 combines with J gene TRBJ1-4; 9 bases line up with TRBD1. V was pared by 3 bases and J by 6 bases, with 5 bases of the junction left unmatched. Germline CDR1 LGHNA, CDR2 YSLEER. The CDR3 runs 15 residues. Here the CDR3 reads CASSQGDRDDEKLFF. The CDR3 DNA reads TGCGCCAGCAGCCAGGGGGACAGGGATGATGAAAAACTGTTTTTT.

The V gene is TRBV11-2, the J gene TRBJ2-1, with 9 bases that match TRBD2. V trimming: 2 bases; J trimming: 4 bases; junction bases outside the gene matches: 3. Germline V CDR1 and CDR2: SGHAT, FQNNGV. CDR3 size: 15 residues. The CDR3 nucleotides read TGTGCCAGCAGCTTAACTAGCGGGTTGTACAATGAGCAGTTCTTC. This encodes CASSLTSGLYNEQFF.

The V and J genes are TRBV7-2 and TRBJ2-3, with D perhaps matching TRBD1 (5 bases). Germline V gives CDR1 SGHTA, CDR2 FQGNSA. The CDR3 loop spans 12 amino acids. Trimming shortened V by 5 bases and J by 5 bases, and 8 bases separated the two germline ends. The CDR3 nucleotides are TGTGCCAGCAGCCTCAGGGTAGATACGCAGTATTTT. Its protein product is CASSLRVDTQYF.

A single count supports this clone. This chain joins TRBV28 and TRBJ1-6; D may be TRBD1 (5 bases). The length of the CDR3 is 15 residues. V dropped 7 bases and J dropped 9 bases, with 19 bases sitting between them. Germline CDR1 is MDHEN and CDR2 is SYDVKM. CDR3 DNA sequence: TGTGCCAGCAAACCTGCGGGGCAGGGAGTTTCACCCCTCCACTTT. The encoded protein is CASKPAGQGVSPLHF.

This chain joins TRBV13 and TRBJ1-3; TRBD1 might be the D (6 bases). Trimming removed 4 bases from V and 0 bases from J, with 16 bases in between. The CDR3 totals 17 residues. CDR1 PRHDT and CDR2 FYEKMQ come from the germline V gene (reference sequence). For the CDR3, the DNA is TGTGCCAGCAGCTCGGGTGGGGGGGCCAGCTCTGGAAACACCATATATTTT. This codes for CASSSGGGASSGNTIYF. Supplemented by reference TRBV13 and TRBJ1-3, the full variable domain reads AAGVIQSPRHLIKEKRETATLKCYPIPRHDTVYWYQQGPGQDPQFLISFYEKMQSDKGSIPDRFSAQQFSDYHSELNMSSLELGDSALYFCASSSGGGASSGNTIYFGEGSWLTVV.

The CDR3 protein is CAREQGNGYTF. For the CDR3, the DNA is TGTGCCAGAGAACAGGGAAATGGCTACACCTTC. This chain links TRBV30 with TRBJ1-2, with D perhaps matching TRBD1 (6 bases). Trimming pared 8 bases from V and 6 bases from J, leaving 13 bases between. Looked up from germline, CDR1 is GTSNPN and CDR2 is SVGIG (reference sequence). The CDR3 contains 11 residues.

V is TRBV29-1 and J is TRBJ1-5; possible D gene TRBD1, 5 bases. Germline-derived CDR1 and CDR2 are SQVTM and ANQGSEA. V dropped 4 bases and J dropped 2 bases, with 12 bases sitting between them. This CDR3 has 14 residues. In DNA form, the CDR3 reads TGCAGCGTTGCTCTGGGGGGTGGCAATCAGCCCCAGCATTTT. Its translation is CSVALGGGNQPQHF.

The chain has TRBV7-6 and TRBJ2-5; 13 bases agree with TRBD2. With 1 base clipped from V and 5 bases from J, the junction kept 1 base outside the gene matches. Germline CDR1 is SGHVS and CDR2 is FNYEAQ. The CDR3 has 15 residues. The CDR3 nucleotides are TGTGCCAGCAGCTTAGAGACTAGCGGGAGGGAGACCCAGTACTTC. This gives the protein CASSLETSGRETQYF.

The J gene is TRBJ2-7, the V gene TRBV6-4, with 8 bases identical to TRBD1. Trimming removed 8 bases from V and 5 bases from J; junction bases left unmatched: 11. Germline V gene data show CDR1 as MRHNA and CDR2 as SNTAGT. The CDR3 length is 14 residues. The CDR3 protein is CASFLTGGSHEQYF. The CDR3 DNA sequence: TGTGCCAGCTTTCTCACAGGGGGTTCACACGAGCAGTACTTC.

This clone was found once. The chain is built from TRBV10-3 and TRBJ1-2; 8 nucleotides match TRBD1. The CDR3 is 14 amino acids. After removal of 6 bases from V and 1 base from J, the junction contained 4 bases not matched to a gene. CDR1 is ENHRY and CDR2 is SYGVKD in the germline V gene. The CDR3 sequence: CAIRGQGHNYGYTF. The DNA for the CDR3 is TGTGCCATCAGAGGACAGGGCCATAACTATGGCTACACCTTC.

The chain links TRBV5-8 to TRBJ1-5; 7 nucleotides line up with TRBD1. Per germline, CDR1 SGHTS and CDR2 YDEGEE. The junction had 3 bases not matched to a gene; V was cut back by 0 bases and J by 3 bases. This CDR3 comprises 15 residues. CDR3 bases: TGTGCCAGCAGCTTGGGCAGGGGGAACAATCAGCCCCAGCATTTT. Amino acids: CASSLGRGNNQPQHF.